This entry describes one T cell receptor beta chain. Those who participated ranged in age from roughly 18 to 95 years and resided in around 22 US areas. Clinical history reported by participants formed the basis on which cohorts were assigned. The data belong to a study of blood T cell repertoires in COVID-19. The germline gives CDR1 SGHDT, CDR2 YYEEEE. CDR3 size: 16 residues. Trimming shortened V by 4 bases and J by 5 bases, and 21 bases separated the two germline ends. TCRdb keeps only in-frame clones here, not all; method: immunoSEQ multiplex PCR. The sample lists roughly 240,000 clones; about 87% were seen once.

Sequencing input: PBMCs or T cells enriched from blood (not recorded which). This clonotype was sampled from a woman in her twenties or thirties with acute COVID-19. The V gene is TRBV5-6, the J gene TRBJ1-1, with D possibly being TRBD1 (5 bases). The CDR3 DNA is TGTGCCAGCAGCCCTTGGGGGGTTACGGGACGAACTGAAGCTTTCTTT. Its protein is CASSPWGVTGRTEAFF.